This TCR beta chain was sequenced in a study of T-cell reconstitution after alpha-beta-depleted transplantation in children. Preparation of the TCRbeta library involved a method that used unique molecular identifiers. MiXCR, run by TCRdb on the PCR reads, gives a single entry per CDR3 protein. The data hold under 300,000 distinct CDR3 sequences, with around a tenth observed a single time. This clonotype was seen ten or more times. The sample consisted of peripheral blood, taken 180 days after TCRalphabeta/CD19-depleted stem cell transplant. This receptor was identified in a male patient aged 2-15 years who had a stem cell transplant for chronic granulomatous disease, so the T cells may come from the graft donor.

CDR3 DNA sequence: TGCGCCAGCAGGGCTAGCGGGAGAAAGGACAATGAGCAGTTCTTC. Translated, it gives CASRASGRKDNEQFF. The V and J genes are TRBV4-3 and TRBJ2-1; 10 bases are shared with TRBD2. J gave up 5 bases and V 6 bases, and 7 bases lay outside the gene matches. The CDR3 is 15 residues long. Looked up from germline, CDR1 is LGHNA and CDR2 is YSLEER.